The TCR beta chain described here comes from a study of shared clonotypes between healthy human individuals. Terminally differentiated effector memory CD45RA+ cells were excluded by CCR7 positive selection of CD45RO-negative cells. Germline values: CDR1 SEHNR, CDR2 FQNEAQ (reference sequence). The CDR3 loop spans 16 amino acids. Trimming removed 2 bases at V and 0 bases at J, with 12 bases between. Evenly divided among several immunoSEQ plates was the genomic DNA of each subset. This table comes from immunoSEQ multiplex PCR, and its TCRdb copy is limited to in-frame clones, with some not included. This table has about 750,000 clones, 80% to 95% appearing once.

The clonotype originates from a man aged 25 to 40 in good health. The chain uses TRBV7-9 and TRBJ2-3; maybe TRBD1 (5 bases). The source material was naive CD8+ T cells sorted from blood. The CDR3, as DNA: TGTGCCAGCAGCTTAATGACAGCCAGAAGCACAGATACGCAGTATTTT. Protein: CASSLMTARSTDTQYF.